The clone carrying this T cell receptor beta chain was seen more than once but under ten times. Its cognate antigen is unknown. Trimming took off 5 bases at V and 4 bases at J, with 21 bases between the two ends. CDR3 size: 17 residues. Germline V gene lookup returns CDR1 SGHAT and CDR2 FQDESV (reference sequence). The entry originates in a study of blood T cells in healthy people across ages. Next came a second PCR, run for 7 to 11 cycles, which used a sample-barcoded 5' primer along with a J-beta primer mix. TCRdb fed the 5' RACE reads into MiXCR, producing one record per CDR3 protein. Altogether roughly 1,100,000 distinct CDR3 sequences are present, around 25% being singletons, with the ten largest covering about 0.69%. Study-wide points: More naive CD4+ cells and higher diversity marked long-lived donors relative to aged donors.

Another study also made use of these data, one on T cells of mothers and their children. That source reports: Within related and unrelated pairs, thymic selection shapes TCR recombination output in a similar way.

The chain has TRBV11-1 and TRBJ2-1, with D possibly being TRBD1 or TRBD2 (5 bases each). The receptor was isolated from a girl aged 2 to 9 in good health. Material for sequencing was blood. The CDR3 DNA follows: TGTGCCAGCAGCCCCCCGGGGACCGGAGCTAAGTACAATGAGCAGTTCTTC. This codes for CASSPPGTGAKYNEQFF.